Following are 8 T cell receptor beta chains from one sample sequenced in a study of memory CD4+ T cells and cytomegalovirus serostatus. Produced via immunoSEQ multiplex PCR; TCRdb's table is partial and in-frame only. The table has about 25,000 clones, more than 70% seen once. The sort gate was single viable CD3+CD4+CD8-CD45RO+ cells for memory CD4+ T cells. The specimen sequenced was memory CD4+ T cells from blood. These receptors originate from an adult in good health and CMV-seronegative.

The V and J genes are TRBV7-2 and TRBJ2-5; D unresolved. Trimming took off 3 bases at V and 2 bases at J, with 10 bases between the two ends. The germline V gene has CDR1 SGHTA and CDR2 FQGNSA. This CDR3 is built from 14 residues. The CDR3 DNA is TGTGCCAGCAGCTTGAATGGGGTTCAAGAGACCCAGTACTTC. Its translation is CASSLNGVQETQYF.

This chain connects TRBV28 to TRBJ2-1, with 13 positions matching TRBD2. The germline V gene has CDR1 MDHEN and CDR2 SYDVKM. Trimming at V came to 6 bases and at J to 6 bases, leaving 8 bases not matched to a gene. The CDR3 loop spans 16 amino acids. CDR3: CASSETSGGASNEQFF. For the CDR3, the DNA is TGTGCCAGCAGCGAAACTAGCGGGGGGGCCAGCAATGAGCAGTTCTTC.

The chain couples TRBV19 to TRBJ1-5, with D unclear. The CDR3 extends over 14 amino acids. V lost 2 bases and J lost 3, with 8 bases in between. Germline V gives CDR1 LNHDA, CDR2 SQIVND (reference sequence). CDR3 sequence: CASSISSVNQPQHF. CDR3 DNA: TGTGCCAGTAGTATAAGCAGTGTCAATCAGCCCCAGCATTTT.

This clone was found a few times. The CDR3 here is CASSKENSLNYGYTF. Written as DNA, the CDR3 is TGTGCCAGTAGTAAAGAGAACTCCCTAAACTATGGCTACACCTTC. The chain links TRBV19 to TRBJ1-2; D gene unclear. V was shortened by 4 bases and J by 2 bases, with 14 bases between the two germline ends. Germline V gives CDR1 LNHDA, CDR2 SQIVND (reference sequence). This CDR3 has 15 amino acids.

The chain links TRBV6-4 to TRBJ1-1, with D hard to call. Germline CDR1 MRHNA, CDR2 SNTAGT. The CDR3 spans 13 residues. Trimming removed 3 bases from V and 3 bases from J, with 8 bases in between. The CDR3 is CASSESPDTEAFF. The CDR3 coding sequence is TGTGCCAGCAGTGAGAGCCCAGACACTGAAGCTTTCTTT.

The V and J genes are TRBV18 and TRBJ2-3; D not resolved. Trimming shortened V by 3 bases and J by 2 bases, and 6 bases separated the two germline ends. This CDR3 has 13 residues. The germline V gene has CDR1 KGHSH and CDR2 LQKENI. Here the CDR3 DNA reads TGTGCCAGCTCACCTCAAAACACAGATACGCAGTATTTT. This encodes CASSPQNTDTQYF.

The rearrangement links TRBV18 to TRBJ1-1, with D unresolved. This CDR3 is 14 amino acids long. V was clipped by 3 bases and J by 0 bases, with 8 bases between them. CDR1 is KGHSH, CDR2 LQKENI, per germline. CDR3 sequence (DNA): TGTGCCAGCTCACCGTCCGGGATGAACACTGAAGCTTTCTTT. It is translated as CASSPSGMNTEAFF.

The chain links TRBV5-6 to TRBJ1-2; 7 nucleotides match TRBD1. The CDR3 is 13 amino acids. V lost 3 bases, J lost 4 bases, and 3 bases stayed unmatched. The germline gives CDR1 SGHDT, CDR2 YYEEEE. Written as DNA, the CDR3 is TGTGCCAGCAGCTCGGGACAGTTCTATGGCTACACCTTC. This sequence encodes CASSSGQFYGYTF.